Listed below are T cell receptor beta chains from one sample, sequenced in a study of T cell responses to AZD1222 COVID-19 vaccine. Measured with immunoSEQ multiplex PCR; TCRdb has only the in-frame clones, and not every one. Of more than 150,000 clones listed, 94% are singletons. This specimen was peripheral blood, taken on day 0 of AZD1222 vaccination. The source of these receptors is an adult in good health. The conserved cysteine and the conserved F or W are not part of the CDR3 here.

j_gene: TRBJ2-6; v_gene: TRBV29-1; CDR3aa: SVEKSGANVLT
j_gene: TRBJ2-1; v_gene: TRBV20-1; CDR3aa: SAESGEQF
j_gene: TRBJ2-1; v_gene: TRBV7-9; CDR3aa: ASSNPGTSGTASRPSTF
j_gene: TRBJ1-4; v_gene: TRBV11-2; CDR3aa: ASSLFPKNDRDGEKLF
j_gene: TRBJ1-6; v_gene: TRBV6-5; CDR3aa: ASSQETGGLSPLH
j_gene: TRBJ2-1; v_gene: TRBV3-1/TRBV3-2; CDR3aa: ASSQVGAGHPPYNEQF
j_gene: TRBJ1-1; v_gene: TRBV2; CDR3aa: ASRGTGATEAF
j_gene: TRBJ1-1; v_gene: TRBV29-1; CDR3aa: SVVRQPANTEAF
j_gene: TRBJ1-2; v_gene: TRBV6-5; CDR3aa: ASGGTYGYT
j_gene: TRBJ1-3; v_gene: TRBV5-4; CDR3aa: ASSLMGRGVTGNTIY
j_gene: TRBJ1-6; v_gene: TRBV15; CDR3aa: ATSRVSGTLH
j_gene: TRBJ2-7; v_gene: TRBV7-6; CDR3aa: ASSLISWDEQY
j_gene: TRBJ2-3; v_gene: TRBV6-5; CDR3aa: ASSYKGSTDTQY
j_gene: TRBJ1-5; v_gene: TRBV19; CDR3aa: ASSRRDAQH
j_gene: TRBJ2-1; v_gene: TRBV24-1; CDR3aa: ATKGQDGLFNEQF
j_gene: TRBJ2-3; v_gene: TRBV7-7; CDR3aa: ASSLRPARGDTQY
j_gene: TRBJ2-6; v_gene: TRBV27; CDR3aa: ASSLWSGKGANVLT
j_gene: TRBJ1-1; v_gene: TRBV30; CDR3aa: AWNGQAGTEAF
j_gene: TRBJ2-7; v_gene: TRBV14; CDR3aa: ASSQDYAVTYEQY
j_gene: TRBJ1-2; v_gene: TRBV5-1; CDR3aa: ASSPGPPQDSYGYT
j_gene: TRBJ2-1; v_gene: TRBV7-2; CDR3aa: ASSSRPGGTSGRNEQF
j_gene: TRBJ2-1; v_gene: TRBV30; CDR3aa: AWSRDLINNEQF
j_gene: TRBJ2-3; v_gene: TRBV15; CDR3aa: ATRGTLGLKDTQY
j_gene: TRBJ2-2; v_gene: TRBV28; CDR3aa: ASSSRGLNTGELF
j_gene: TRBJ1-1; v_gene: TRBV4-1; CDR3aa: ASSQQTQGLNTEAF
j_gene: TRBJ2-2; v_gene: TRBV7-3; CDR3aa: ASSLIPQGPGELF
j_gene: TRBJ2-3; v_gene: TRBV27; CDR3aa: ASSLRDSSDTQY
j_gene: TRBJ1-2; v_gene: TRBV28; CDR3aa: ASSLGNYGYT
j_gene: TRBJ2-7; v_gene: TRBV4-2; CDR3aa: ASSPGATDTYEQY
j_gene: TRBJ2-1; v_gene: TRBV6-5; CDR3aa: ATFSGRRGAYEQF
j_gene: TRBJ1-5; v_gene: TRBV30; CDR3aa: AWSGLAGINQPQH
j_gene: TRBJ1-3; v_gene: TRBV6-5; CDR3aa: ASSYSRGISGNTIY
j_gene: TRBJ1-1; v_gene: TRBV30; CDR3aa: AWGPDSFTEAF
j_gene: TRBJ1-5; v_gene: TRBV11-2; CDR3aa: ASSFGQGDQPQH
j_gene: TRBJ2-7; v_gene: TRBV10-3; CDR3aa: AIDSDGYEQY
j_gene: TRBJ1-2; v_gene: TRBV3-1/TRBV3-2; CDR3aa: ASSQEVSVGRRDYGYT
j_gene: TRBJ1-1; v_gene: TRBV16; CDR3aa: ASSLQRVNTEAF
j_gene: TRBJ2-1; v_gene: TRBV28; CDR3aa: ASRRRASANNEQF
j_gene: TRBJ2-1; v_gene: TRBV14; CDR3aa: ASSQSTNNEQF
j_gene: TRBJ1-1; v_gene: TRBV3-1/TRBV3-2; CDR3aa: ASSQGLAVPF
j_gene: TRBJ1-1; v_gene: TRBV6-5; CDR3aa: ASSYGDRGQTEAF
j_gene: TRBJ2-3; v_gene: TRBV6-4; CDR3aa: ASSPNEREHTDTQY
j_gene: TRBJ2-2; v_gene: TRBV18; CDR3aa: ASSPPYSPGHTGELF
j_gene: TRBJ1-1; v_gene: TRBV28; CDR3aa: ASRKGANRRTVAF
j_gene: TRBJ1-2; v_gene: TRBV7-9; CDR3aa: ASSLGADHGYT
j_gene: TRBJ1-1; v_gene: TRBV4-1; CDR3aa: ASSQEEVGVSF
j_gene: TRBJ1-1; v_gene: TRBV24-1; CDR3aa: ATSDLGNTEAF
j_gene: TRBJ2-7; v_gene: TRBV5-6; CDR3aa: ASSLGFPGYEQY
j_gene: TRBJ1-2; v_gene: TRBV7-2; CDR3aa: ASSLGTAFYGYT
j_gene: TRBJ2-7; v_gene: TRBV29-1; CDR3aa: SATDGSYEQY
j_gene: TRBJ2-1; v_gene: TRBV7-9; CDR3aa: ASRRMVGLYNEQF
j_gene: TRBJ2-2; v_gene: TRBV19; CDR3aa: ASSIGKGVGELF
j_gene: TRBJ1-3; v_gene: TRBV12-3/TRBV12-4; CDR3aa: ASSLPPGNTIY
j_gene: TRBJ2-5; v_gene: TRBV28; CDR3aa: ASSSPGSQETQY
j_gene: TRBJ1-5; v_gene: TRBV18; CDR3aa: ASSPGNREQPQH